The source of this TCR beta chain is a study of blood T cell repertoires in COVID-19. Germline values: CDR1 LGHNA, CDR2 YNFKEQ. The CDR3 spans 12 residues. Trimming took 0 bases from V and 5 from J, leaving 5 bases between them. Original methodology: Quantification of nucleated cells was approximated via reference gene primer amplification. Only in-frame clones appear in the TCRdb table, and some are missing; sequencing was by immunoSEQ multiplex PCR. Clone size and the V and J calls come from that table; the DNA yielded D and trimming. The top ten hold 4.5% to 5% of the sample, which has about 170,000 clones, approximately 91% seen once.

The chain employs TRBV4-2 and TRBJ2-7, with D unclear. This clonotype was sampled from a man in his late teens or twenties with COVID-19, enrolled during active disease. Sample: peripheral blood. In nucleotides, the CDR3 is TGTGCCAGCAGCCAAGATAGTAACGAGCAGTACTTC. It encodes CASSQDSNEQYF.